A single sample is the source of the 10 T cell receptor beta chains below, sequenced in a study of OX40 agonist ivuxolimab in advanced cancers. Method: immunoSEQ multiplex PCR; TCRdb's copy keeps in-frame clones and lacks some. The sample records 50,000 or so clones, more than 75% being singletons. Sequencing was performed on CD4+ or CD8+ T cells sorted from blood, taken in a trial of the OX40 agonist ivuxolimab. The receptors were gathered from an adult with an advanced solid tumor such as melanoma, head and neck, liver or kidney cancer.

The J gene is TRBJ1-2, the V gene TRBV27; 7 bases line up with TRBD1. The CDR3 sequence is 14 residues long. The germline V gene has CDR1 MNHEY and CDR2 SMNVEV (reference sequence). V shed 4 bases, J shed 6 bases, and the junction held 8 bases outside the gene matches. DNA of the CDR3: TGTGCCAGCAGTTCGCGTCGACAGGGTGATGGCTACACCTTC. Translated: CASSSRRQGDGYTF.

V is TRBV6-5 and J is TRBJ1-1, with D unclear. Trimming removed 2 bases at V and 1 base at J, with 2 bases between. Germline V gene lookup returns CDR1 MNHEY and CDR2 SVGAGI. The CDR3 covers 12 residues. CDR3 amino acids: CASSYRNTEAFF. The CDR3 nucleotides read TGTGCCAGCAGTTACAGGAACACTGAAGCTTTCTTT.

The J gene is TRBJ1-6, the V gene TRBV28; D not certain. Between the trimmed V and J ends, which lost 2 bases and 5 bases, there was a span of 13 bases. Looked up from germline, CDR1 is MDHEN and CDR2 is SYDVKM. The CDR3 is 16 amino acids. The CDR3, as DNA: TGTGCCAGCAGTTTAGGGCCAGGATTCAATAATTCACCCCTCCACTTT. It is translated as CASSLGPGFNNSPLHF.

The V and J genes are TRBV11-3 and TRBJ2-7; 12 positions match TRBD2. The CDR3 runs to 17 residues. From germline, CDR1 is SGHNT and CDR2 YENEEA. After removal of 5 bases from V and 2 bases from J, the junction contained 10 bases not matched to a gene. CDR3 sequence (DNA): TGTGCCAGCAGCCCCAGGCGGACTAGCGGGAAGCCCTACGAGCAGTACTTC. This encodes CASSPRRTSGKPYEQYF.

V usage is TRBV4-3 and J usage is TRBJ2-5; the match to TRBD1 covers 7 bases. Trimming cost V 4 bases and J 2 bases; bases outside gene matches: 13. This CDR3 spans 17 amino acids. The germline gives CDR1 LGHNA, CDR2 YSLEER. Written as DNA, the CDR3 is TGCGCCAGCAGCCCTCGCCCCGCCGGGACAGAGCAAGAGACCCAGTACTTC. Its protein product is CASSPRPAGTEQETQYF.

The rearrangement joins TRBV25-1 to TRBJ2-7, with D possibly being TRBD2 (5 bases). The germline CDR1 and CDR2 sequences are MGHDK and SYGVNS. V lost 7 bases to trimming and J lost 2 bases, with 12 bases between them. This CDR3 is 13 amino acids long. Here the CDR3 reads CASTSGRPYEQYF. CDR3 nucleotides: TGTGCCAGCACCTCGGGAAGGCCCTACGAGCAGTACTTC.

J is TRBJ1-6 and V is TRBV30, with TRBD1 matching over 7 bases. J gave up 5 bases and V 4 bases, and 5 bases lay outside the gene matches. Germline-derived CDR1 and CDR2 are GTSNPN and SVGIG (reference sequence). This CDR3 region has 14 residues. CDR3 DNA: TGTGCCTGGACGCGGGACAGTAATAATTCACCCCTCCACTTT. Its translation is CAWTRDSNNSPLHF. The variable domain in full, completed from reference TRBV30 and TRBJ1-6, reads SQTIHQWPATLVQPVGSPLSLECTVEGTSNPNLYWYRQAAGRGLQLLFYSVGIGQISSEVPQNLSASRPQDRQFILSSKKLLLSDSGFYLCAWTRDSNNSPLHFGNGTRLTVT.

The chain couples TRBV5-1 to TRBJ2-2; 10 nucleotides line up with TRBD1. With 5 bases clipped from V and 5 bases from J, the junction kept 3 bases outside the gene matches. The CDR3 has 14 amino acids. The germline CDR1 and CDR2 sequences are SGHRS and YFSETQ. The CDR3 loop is CASRTGQGTGELFF. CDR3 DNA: TGCGCCAGCAGAACGGGACAGGGGACCGGGGAGCTGTTTTTT.

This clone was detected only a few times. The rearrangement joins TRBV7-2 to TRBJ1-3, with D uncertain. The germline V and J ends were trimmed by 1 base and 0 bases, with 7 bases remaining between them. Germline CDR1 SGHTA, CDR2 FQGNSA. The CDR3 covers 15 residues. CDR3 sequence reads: CASSLVPGSGNTIYF. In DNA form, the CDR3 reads TGTGCCAGCAGCTTAGTCCCAGGCTCTGGAAACACCATATATTTT. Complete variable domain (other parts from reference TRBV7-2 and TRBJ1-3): GAGVSQSPSNKVTEKGKDVELRCDPISGHTALYWYRQSLGQGLEFLIYFQGNSAPDKSGLPSDRFSAERTGGSVSTLTIQRTQQEDSAVYLCASSLVPGSGNTIYFGEGSWLTVV.

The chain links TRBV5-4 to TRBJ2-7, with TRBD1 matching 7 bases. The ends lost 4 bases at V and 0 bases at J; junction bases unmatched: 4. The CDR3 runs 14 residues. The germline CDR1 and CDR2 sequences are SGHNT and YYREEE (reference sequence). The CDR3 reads CASSKDRASYEQYF. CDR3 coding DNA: TGTGCCAGCAGCAAAGACAGGGCCTCCTACGAGCAGTACTTC.